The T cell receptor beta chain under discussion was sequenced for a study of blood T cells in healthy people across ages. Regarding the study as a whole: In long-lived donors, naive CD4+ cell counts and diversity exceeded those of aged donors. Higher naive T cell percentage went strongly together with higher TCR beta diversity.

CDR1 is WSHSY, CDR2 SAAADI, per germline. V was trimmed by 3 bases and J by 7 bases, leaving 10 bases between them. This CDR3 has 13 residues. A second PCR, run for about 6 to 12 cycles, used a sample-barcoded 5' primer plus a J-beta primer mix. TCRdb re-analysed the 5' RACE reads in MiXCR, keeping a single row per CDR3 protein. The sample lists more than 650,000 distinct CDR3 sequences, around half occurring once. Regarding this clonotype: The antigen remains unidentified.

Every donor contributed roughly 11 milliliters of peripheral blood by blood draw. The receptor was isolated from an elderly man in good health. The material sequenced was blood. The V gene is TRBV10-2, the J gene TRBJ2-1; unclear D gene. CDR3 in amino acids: CASSEGRLNEQFF. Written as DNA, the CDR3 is TGCGCCAGCAGTGAAGGACGGCTAAATGAGCAGTTCTTC.